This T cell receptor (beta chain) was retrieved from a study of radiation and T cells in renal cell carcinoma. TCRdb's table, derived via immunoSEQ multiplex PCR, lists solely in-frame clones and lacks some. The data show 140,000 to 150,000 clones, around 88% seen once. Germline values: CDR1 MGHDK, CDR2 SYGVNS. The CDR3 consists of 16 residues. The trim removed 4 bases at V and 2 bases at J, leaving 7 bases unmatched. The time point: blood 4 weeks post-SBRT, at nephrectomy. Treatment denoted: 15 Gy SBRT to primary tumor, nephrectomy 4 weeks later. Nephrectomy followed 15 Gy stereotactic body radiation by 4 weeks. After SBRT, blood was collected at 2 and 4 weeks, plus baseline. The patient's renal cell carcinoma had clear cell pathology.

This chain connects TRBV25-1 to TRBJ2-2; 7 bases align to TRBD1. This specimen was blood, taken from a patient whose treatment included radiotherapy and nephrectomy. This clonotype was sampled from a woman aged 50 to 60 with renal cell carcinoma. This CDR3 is CASSAPGQLNTGELFF. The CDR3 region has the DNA TGTGCCAGCAGTGCCCCGGGACAGCTTAACACCGGGGAGCTGTTTTTT.